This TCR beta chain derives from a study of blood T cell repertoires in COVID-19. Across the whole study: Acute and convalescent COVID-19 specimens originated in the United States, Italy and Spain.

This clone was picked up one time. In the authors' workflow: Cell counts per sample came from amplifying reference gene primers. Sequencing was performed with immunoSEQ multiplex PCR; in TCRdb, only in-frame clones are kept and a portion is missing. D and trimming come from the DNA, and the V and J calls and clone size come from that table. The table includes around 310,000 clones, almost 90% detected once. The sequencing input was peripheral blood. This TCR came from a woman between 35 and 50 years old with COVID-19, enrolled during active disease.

The CDR3 reads CASSDGDNSYEQYF. The CDR3 bases are TGTGCCAGCAGCGACGGGGACAACTCCTACGAGCAGTACTTC. J is TRBJ2-7 and V is TRBV5-4, with D possibly TRBD1 on 6 matching bases. From germline, CDR1 is SGHNT and CDR2 YYREEE (reference sequence). V was pared by 4 bases and J by 0 bases, with 11 bases between. The CDR3 extends over 14 amino acids.